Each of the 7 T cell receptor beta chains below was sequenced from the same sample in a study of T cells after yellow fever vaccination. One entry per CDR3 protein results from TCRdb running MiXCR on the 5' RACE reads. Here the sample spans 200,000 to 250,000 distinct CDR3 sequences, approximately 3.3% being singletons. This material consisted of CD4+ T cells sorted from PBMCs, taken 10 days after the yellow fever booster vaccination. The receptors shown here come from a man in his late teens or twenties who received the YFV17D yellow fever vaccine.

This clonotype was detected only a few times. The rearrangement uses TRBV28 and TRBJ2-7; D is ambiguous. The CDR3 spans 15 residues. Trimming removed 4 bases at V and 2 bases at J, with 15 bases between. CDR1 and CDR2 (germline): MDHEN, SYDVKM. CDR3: CASSSPPRRPYEQYV. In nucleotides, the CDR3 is TGTGCCAGCAGTTCCCCTCCCCGAAGGCCCTACGAGCAGTACGTC.

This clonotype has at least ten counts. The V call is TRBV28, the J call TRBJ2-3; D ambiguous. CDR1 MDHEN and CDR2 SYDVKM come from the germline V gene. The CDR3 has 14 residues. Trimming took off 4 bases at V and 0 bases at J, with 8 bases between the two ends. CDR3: CASSSQSSTDTQYF. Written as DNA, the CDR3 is TGTGCCAGCAGTTCACAGTCTAGCACAGATACGCAGTATTTT.

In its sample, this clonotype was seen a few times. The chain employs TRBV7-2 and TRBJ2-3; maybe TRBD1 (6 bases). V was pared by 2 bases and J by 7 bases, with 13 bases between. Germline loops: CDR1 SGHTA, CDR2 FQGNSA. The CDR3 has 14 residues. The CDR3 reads CASSLLRGGHTQYF. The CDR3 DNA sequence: TGTGCCAGCAGCTTACTCAGGGGTGGGCATACGCAGTATTTT.

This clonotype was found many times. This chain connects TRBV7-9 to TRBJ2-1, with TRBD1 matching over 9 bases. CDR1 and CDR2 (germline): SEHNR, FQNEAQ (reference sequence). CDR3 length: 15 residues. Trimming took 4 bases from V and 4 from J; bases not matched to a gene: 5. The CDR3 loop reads CASSYGTGIYNEQFF. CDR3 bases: TGTGCCAGCAGCTATGGGACAGGGATTTACAATGAGCAGTTCTTC. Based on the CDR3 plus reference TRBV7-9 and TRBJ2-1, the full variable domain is DTGVSQNPRHKITKRGQNVTFRCDPISEHNRLYWYRQTLGQGPEFLTYFQNEAQLEKSRLLSDRFSAERPKGSFSTLEIQRTEQGDSAMYLCASSYGTGIYNEQFFGPGTRLTVL.

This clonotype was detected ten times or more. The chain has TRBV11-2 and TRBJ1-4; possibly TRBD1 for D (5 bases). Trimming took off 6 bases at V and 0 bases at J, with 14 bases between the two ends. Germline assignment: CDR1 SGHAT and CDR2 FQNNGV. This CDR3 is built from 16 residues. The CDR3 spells CASRPRQIATNEKLFF. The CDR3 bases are TGTGCCAGCAGACCTAGACAGATCGCAACTAATGAAAAACTGTTTTTT.

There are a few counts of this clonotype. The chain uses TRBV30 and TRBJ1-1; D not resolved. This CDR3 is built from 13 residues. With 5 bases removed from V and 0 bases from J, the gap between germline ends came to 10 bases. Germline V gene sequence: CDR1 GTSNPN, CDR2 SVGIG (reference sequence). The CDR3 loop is CAWGENMNTEAFF. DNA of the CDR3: TGTGCCTGGGGGGAGAATATGAACACTGAAGCTTTCTTT.

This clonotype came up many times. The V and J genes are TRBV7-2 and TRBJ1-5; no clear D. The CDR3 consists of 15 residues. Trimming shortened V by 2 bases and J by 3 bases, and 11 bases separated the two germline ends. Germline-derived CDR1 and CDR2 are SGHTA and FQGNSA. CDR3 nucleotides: TGTGCCAGCAGCTTAAGTTCGGGGTACAATCAGCCCCAGCATTTT. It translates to CASSLSSGYNQPQHF.